The rows below give T cell receptor beta chains drawn from one sample of a study of response to subunit inactivated influenza vaccine. One entry per CDR3 protein, called by TCRdb with MiXCR from the RT-PCR reads. Altogether under 750,000 distinct CDR3 sequences are present, about 12% being singletons, with the ten largest covering roughly 10%. The starting material was PBMCs from blood, obtained on the day of vaccination. All receptors come from a man aged 45 to 65 who received an inactivated influenza vaccine. CDR3s include the opening cysteine and the closing phenylalanine or tryptophan. A D gene is named only where the DNA matches it firmly. Part of the rows lack a size; the others show once, few, many or a class for expanded clones.

size	J	V	D	CDR3	DNA
NA	TRBJ2-1	TRBV4-2	NA	CASALGGTTYNEQFF	TGTGCCAGCGCCCTTGGAGGGACAACCTACAATGAGCAGTTCTTC
NA	TRBJ1-1	TRBV5-1	TRBD1	CASSPPGTGGLGKAFF	TGCGCCAGCAGCCCACCCGGGACAGGGGGCCTAGGGAAAGCTTTCTTT
few	TRBJ1-1	TRBV12-3/TRBV12-4	NA	CASSSRAALNTEAFF	TGTGCCAGCAGTTCCAGGGCCGCCTTGAACACTGAAGCTTTCTTT
few	TRBJ2-1	TRBV4-1	NA	CASSQPRAGSYNEQFF	TGCGCCAGCAGCCAACCTCGAGCGGGCTCCTACAATGAGCAGTTCTTC
NA	TRBJ2-2	TRBV11-1	NA	CASSVGESGELFF	TGTGCCAGCTCCGTGGGGGAGTCCGGGGAGCTGTTTTTT
NA	TRBJ2-5	TRBV2	NA	CASSTGGLLRETQYF	TGTGCCAGCAGTACCGGGGGGCTCCTTAGGGAGACCCAGTACTTC
few	TRBJ2-7	TRBV20-1	NA	CSARHSSLLEQYF	TGCAGTGCTAGGCACTCATCCCTCCTCGAGCAGTACTTC
many	TRBJ2-1	TRBV4-3	NA	CASSQDGGDYNEQFF	TGCGCCAGCAGCCAAGATGGAGGGGATTACAATGAGCAGTTCTTC
few	TRBJ1-5	TRBV28	TRBD1	CASSSSGGRQPQHF	TGTGCCAGCAGTTCGTCAGGGGGCAGACAGCCCCAGCATTTT
few	TRBJ1-2	TRBV4-2	NA	CASSQGSGQYGYTF	TGTGCCAGCAGCCAAGGGTCAGGGCAATATGGCTACACCTTC
NA	TRBJ1-5	TRBV4-1	NA	CASSPTGKSNQPQHF	TGCGCCAGCAGCCCGACAGGCAAAAGCAATCAGCCCCAGCATTTT
few	TRBJ1-6	TRBV7-6	NA	CASSLVAESNSPLHF	TGTGCCAGCAGCTTAGTAGCTGAATCCAATTCACCCCTCCACTTT
many	TRBJ2-1	TRBV5-1	NA	CASSLQSRVSYNEQFF	TGCGCCAGCAGCTTGCAGTCCAGGGTCTCCTACAATGAGCAGTTCTTC
few	TRBJ2-3	TRBV29-1	NA	CSGRWRNTDTQYF	TGCAGCGGGCGTTGGCGGAACACAGATACGCAGTATTTT
many	TRBJ1-1	TRBV5-1	NA	CASSLKGTTNTEAFF	TGCGCCAGCAGCTTGAAGGGGACAACGAACACTGAAGCTTTCTTT